This T cell receptor (beta chain) comes out of a study of T-cell reconstitution after alpha-beta-depleted transplantation in children. Germline V gives CDR1 PRHDT, CDR2 FYEKMQ (reference sequence). The CDR3 length is 17 residues. With 1 base clipped from V and 0 bases from J, the junction kept 5 bases outside the gene matches. It was with unique molecular identifiers that the TCRbeta library was prepared. TCRdb reanalysed the PCR reads using MiXCR and keeps one entry per CDR3 protein. The table records about 600,000 distinct CDR3 sequences, over 10% of them present only once. Turning to this clonotype: Its cognate antigen is unknown.

Overall study results and limits: T cells produced anew were the main source of T-cell counts and diversity one year after transplant.

The rearrangement uses TRBV13 and TRBJ2-2, with TRBD1 matching 7 bases. The receptor comes from a male patient younger than 18 who had a stem cell transplant for acute myeloid leukemia, so the T cells may come from the graft donor. The source material was PBMCs, mostly from graft donor cells, sampled 360 days after TCRalphabeta/CD19-depleted stem cell transplant. This chain's CDR3 is CASSLALGQSNTGELFF. CDR3 DNA: TGTGCCAGCAGCTTAGCCTTGGGACAGTCGAACACCGGGGAGCTGTTTTTT.